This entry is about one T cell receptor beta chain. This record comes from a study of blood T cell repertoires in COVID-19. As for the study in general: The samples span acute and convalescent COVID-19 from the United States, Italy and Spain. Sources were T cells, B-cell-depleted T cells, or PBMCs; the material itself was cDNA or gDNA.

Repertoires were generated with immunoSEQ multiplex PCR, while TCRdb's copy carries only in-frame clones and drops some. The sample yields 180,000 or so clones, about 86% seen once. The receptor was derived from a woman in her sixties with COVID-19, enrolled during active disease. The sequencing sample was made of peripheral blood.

The CDR3: CASSLIETGSNSPLHF. CDR3 nucleotides: TGTGCCAGCAGCTTAATAGAGACAGGGAGCAATTCACCCCTCCACTTT. The chain employs TRBV7-2 and TRBJ1-6; 7 nucleotides align to TRBD1. This CDR3 has 16 residues. Germline CDR1 is SGHTA and CDR2 is FQGNSA. V dropped 2 bases and J dropped 7; count of bases not matched to a gene: 8.